This T cell receptor beta chain emerged from a study of T cell changes during pregnancy in multiple sclerosis. Libraries were prepared by immunoSEQ multiplex PCR; TCRdb keeps only in-frame clonotypes and omits some of them. The sample shows about 55,000 clones, approximately 90% of them seen only once. Germline V gene lookup returns CDR1 SGHNT and CDR2 YENEEA. Trimming cost V 4 bases and J 3 bases, with 16 bases left between them. This CDR3 comprises 15 residues. The clonotype originates from a female donor with multiple sclerosis, enrolled in a pregnancy study. V is TRBV11-3 and J is TRBJ2-7; D might be TRBD1 (7 bases). The sample here was CD4+ T cells from peripheral blood mononuclear cells, taken in the first trimester of pregnancy. The CDR3 DNA reads TGTGCCAGCAGCTCCCAGGGGGGATCCTTCTACGAGCAGTACTTC. Protein sequence: CASSSQGGSFYEQYF.